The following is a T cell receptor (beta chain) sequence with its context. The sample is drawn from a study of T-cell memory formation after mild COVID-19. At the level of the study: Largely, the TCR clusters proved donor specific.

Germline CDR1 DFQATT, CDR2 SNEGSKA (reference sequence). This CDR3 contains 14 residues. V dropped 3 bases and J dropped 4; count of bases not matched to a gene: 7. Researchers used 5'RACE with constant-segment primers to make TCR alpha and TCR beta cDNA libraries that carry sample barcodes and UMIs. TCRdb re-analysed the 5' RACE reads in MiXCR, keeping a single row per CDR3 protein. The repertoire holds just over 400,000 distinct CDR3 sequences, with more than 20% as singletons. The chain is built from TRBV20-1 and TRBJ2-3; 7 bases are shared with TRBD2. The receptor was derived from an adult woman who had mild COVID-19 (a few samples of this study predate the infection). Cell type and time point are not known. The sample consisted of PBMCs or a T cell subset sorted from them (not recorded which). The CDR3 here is CSARLAGVADTQYF. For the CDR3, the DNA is TGCAGTGCTAGGCTGGCGGGAGTGGCAGATACGCAGTATTTT.